This T cell receptor beta chain was documented in a study of cytomegalovirus exposure and HLA in healthy donors. Findings and limits, study-wide: It was only CMV serostatus that was available as immune exposure information.

Of note for this clone: Its specificity is not known.

Use of 60 Vbeta and 13 Jbeta primers characterized the PCR. As handled by the study authors: A later analysis tallied about 80 million unique TCR beta chains, roughly 11 million of them shared. Clones were sequenced by immunoSEQ multiplex PCR, and TCRdb holds only the in-frame ones, with some missing. V and J calls and clone size follow that table, whereas D and trimming were derived from the DNA. The sample carries more than 95,000 clones, around 64% recorded once. The CDR3 is 17 amino acids. V lost 1 base to trimming and J lost 0 bases; unmatched junction nucleotides: 6. Germline V gives CDR1 SGHTA, CDR2 FQGNSA.

This clonotype was obtained from a man in his sixties in good health and CMV-seronegative. Sequenced material: PBMCs. The V call is TRBV7-2, the J call TRBJ1-5; 7 bases map to TRBD1. The CDR3 DNA reads TGTGCCAGCAGCTTAGGTCGGGACAGCTATAGCAATCAGCCCCAGCATTTT. This sequence encodes CASSLGRDSYSNQPQHF.